The rows below give T cell receptor beta chains drawn from one sample of a study of CD8 T cells in ankylosing spondylitis. MiXCR was run by TCRdb on the 5' RACE reads, yielding one entry per CDR3 protein. Here the sample spans fewer than 550,000 distinct CDR3 sequences, 5.3% being singletons. The sequenced material came from blood, either unsorted or a sorted T cell fraction (not recorded which). The receptor source for this set is a male donor with ankylosing spondylitis. The CDR3 runs from the conserved cysteine through the conserved F or W. The order of the fields is D gene, V gene, J gene, clone size, CDR3 protein, CDR3 DNA. A D gene is named only where the DNA matches it firmly. Clone size is not always given. Where it is, it says once, few, many or a class for expanded clones.

.	TRBV18	TRBJ2-1	few	CASHQEGGGEQFF	TGTGCCAGCCACCAAGAAGGGGGAGGTGAGCAGTTCTTC
.	TRBV4-3	TRBJ2-7	many	CASSPSPGLTYEQYF	TGCGCCAGCAGCCCCTCTCCGGGACTGACCTACGAGCAGTACTTC
.	TRBV6-5	TRBJ2-7	many	CASSLYGRSYEQYF	TGTGCCAGCAGTTTGTATGGAAGATCCTACGAGCAGTACTTC
.	TRBV5-1	TRBJ2-5	many	CASSRFGQYQETQYF	TGCGCCAGCAGCCGATTCGGACAGTACCAAGAGACCCAGTACTTC
.	TRBV9	TRBJ2-7	many	CASSVGPGRNYEQYF	TGTGCCAGCAGCGTAGGGCCAGGGAGAAACTACGAGCAGTACTTC
.	TRBV7-2	TRBJ1-2	many	CASSSLGGRLVGGYTF	TGTGCCAGCAGCTCCCTCGGGGGGCGCTTAGTCGGGGGCTACACCTTC
TRBD1	TRBV28	TRBJ1-1	many	CASTPRDRSNTEAFF	TGTGCCAGCACCCCGCGGGACAGGTCGAACACTGAAGCTTTCTTT
TRBD2	TRBV27	TRBJ2-1	few	CASSSSLAGAAEQFF	TGTGCCAGCAGTTCCAGCCTAGCGGGAGCCGCTGAGCAGTTCTTC
.	TRBV7-9	TRBJ2-5	many	CASSSFRAQETQYF	TGTGCCAGCAGCTCTTTCCGGGCTCAAGAGACCCAGTACTTC
TRBD2	TRBV29-1	TRBJ2-2	many	CSAGGAGGELFF	TGCAGCGCCGGGGGGGCTGGCGGGGAGCTGTTTTTT
TRBD2	TRBV20-1	TRBJ2-1	many	CSALGRTSGGPYNEQFF	TGCAGTGCCCTGGGGCGGACTAGCGGGGGCCCCTACAATGAGCAGTTCTTC
TRBD2	TRBV7-2	TRBJ2-1	many	CASSYAPLAGVLFF	TGTGCCAGCAGCTACGCCCCACTAGCGGGAGTCCTGTTCTTC
TRBD1	TRBV18	TRBJ1-4	.	CASSPPGQGNEKLFF	TGTGCCAGCTCACCGCCGGGACAGGGTAATGAAAAACTGTTTTTT
.	TRBV5-1	TRBJ1-2	many	CASSLAVPVPDGYTF	TGCGCCAGCAGCTTGGCCGTCCCCGTTCCCGATGGCTACACCTTC